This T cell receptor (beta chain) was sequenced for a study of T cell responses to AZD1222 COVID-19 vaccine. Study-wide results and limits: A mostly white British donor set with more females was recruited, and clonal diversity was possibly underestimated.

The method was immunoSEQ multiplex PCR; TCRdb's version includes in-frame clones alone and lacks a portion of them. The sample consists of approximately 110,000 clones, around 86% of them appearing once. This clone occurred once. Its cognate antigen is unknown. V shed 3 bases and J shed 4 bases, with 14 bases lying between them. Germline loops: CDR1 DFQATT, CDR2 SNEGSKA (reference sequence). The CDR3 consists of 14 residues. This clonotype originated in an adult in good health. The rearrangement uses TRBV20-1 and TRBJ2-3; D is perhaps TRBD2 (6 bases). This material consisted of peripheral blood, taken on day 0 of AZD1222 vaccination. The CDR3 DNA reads TGCAGTGCTAGTAAGGATAGCGGCCCAGATACGCAGTATTTT. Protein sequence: CSASKDSGPDTQYF.